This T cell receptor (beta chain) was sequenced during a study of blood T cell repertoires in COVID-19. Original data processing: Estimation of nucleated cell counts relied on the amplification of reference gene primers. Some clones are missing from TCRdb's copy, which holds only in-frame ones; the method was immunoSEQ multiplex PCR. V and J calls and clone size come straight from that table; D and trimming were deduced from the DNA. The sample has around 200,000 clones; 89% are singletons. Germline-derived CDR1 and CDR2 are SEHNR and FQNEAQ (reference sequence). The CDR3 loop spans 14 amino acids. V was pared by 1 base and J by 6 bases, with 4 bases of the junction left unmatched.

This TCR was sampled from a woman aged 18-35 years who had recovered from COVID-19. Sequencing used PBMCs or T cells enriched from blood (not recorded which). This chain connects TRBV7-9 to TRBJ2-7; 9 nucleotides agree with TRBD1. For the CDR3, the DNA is TGTGCCAGCAGCTTAGGGACAGGGGAGGGCGAGCAGTACTTC. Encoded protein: CASSLGTGEGEQYF.